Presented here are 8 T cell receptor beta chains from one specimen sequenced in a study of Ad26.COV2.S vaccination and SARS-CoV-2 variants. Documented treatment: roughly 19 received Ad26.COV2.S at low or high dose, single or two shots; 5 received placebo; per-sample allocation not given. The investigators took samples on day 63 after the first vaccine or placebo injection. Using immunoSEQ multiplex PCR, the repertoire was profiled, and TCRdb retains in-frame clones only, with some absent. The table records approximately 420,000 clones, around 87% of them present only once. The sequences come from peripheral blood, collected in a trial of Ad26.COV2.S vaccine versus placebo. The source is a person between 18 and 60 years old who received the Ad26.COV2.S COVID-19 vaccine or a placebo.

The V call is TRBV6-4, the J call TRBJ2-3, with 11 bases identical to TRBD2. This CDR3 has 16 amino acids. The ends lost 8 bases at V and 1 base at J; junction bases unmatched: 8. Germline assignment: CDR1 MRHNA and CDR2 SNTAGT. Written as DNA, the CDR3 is TGTGCCAGCGCTGTTAGCGGGGGGGCCGGCACAGATACGCAGTATTTT. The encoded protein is CASAVSGGAGTDTQYF.

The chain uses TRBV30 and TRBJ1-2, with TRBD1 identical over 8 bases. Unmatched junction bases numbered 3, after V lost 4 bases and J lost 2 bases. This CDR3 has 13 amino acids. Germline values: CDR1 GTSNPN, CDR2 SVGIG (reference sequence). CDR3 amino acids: CAWIPGGNYGYTF. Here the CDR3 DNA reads TGTGCCTGGATCCCAGGGGGCAACTATGGCTACACCTTC.

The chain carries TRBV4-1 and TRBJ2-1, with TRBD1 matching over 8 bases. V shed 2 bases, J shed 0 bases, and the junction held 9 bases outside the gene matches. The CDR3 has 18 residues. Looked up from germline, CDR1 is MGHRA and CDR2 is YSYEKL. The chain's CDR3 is CASSQRSDRVYSYNEQFF. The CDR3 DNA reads TGCGCCAGCAGCCAACGCTCGGACAGGGTTTACTCCTACAATGAGCAGTTCTTC.

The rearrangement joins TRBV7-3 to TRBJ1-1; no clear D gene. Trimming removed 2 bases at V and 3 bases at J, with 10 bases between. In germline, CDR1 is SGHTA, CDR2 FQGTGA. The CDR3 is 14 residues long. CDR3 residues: CASSLDSWDTEAFF. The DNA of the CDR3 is TGTGCCAGCAGCTTAGACTCTTGGGACACTGAAGCTTTCTTT. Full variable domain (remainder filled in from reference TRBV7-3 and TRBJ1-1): GAGVSQTPSNKVTEKGKYVELRCDPISGHTALYWYRQSLGQGPEFLIYFQGTGAADDSGLPNDRFFAVRPEGSVSTLKIQRTERGDSAVYLCASSLDSWDTEAFFGQGTRLTVV.

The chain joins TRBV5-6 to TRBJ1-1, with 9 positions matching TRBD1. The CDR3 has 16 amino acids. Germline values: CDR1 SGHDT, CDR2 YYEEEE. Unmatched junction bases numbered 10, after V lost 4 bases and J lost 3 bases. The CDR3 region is CASSPRTGVGHTEAFF. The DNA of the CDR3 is TGTGCCAGCAGCCCTAGGACAGGGGTGGGGCACACTGAAGCTTTCTTT.

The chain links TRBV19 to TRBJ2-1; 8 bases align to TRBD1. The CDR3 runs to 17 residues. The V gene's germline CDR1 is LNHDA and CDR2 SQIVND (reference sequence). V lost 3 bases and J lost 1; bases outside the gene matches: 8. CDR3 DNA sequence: TGTGCCAGTAGTATGAGGGGACAGGCCCTTTCCTACAATGAGCAGTTCTTC. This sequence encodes CASSMRGQALSYNEQFF.

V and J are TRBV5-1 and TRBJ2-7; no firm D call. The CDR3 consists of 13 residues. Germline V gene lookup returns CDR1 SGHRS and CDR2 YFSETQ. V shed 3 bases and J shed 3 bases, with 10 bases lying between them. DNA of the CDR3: TGCGCCAGCAGCTGGGGATCCCGCTACGAGCAGTACTTC. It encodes CASSWGSRYEQYF.

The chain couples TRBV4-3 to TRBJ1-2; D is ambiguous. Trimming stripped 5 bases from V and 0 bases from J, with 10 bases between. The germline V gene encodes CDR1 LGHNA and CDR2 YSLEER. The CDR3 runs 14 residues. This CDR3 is CASSSGGANYGYTF. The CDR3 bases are TGCGCCAGCAGCAGTGGCGGCGCTAACTATGGCTACACCTTC.